A selection of T cell receptor beta chains follows, all from one sample in a study of long-term antiretroviral therapy in people with HIV. Measured with immunoSEQ multiplex PCR; TCRdb has only the in-frame clones, and not every one. This table has some 25,000 clones, about 86% appearing once. The specimen was unsorted PBMCs, collected 0.7 years before starting antiretroviral therapy. These receptors all come from a man aged 25 to 40 with HIV. Both conserved end residues are part of each CDR3. The D gene is left open where the match is weak. Size values are once, few and many counts, or a class for expanded clones, and some rows have none.

cdr3_aa	cdr3_nt	d_call	v_call	j_call	clone_size
CASSYPSAYNEQFF	TGTGCCAGCAGTTACCCGTCTGCCTACAATGAGCAGTTCTTC	-	TRBV6-6	TRBJ2-1	-
CASSYRQAYTEAFF	TGTGCCAGCAGTTATCGACAGGCGTACACTGAAGCTTTCTTT	-	TRBV6-5	TRBJ1-1	few
CASSLGEGIAGGRTYEQYF	TGTGCCAGCAGCTTAGGAGAGGGCATAGCGGGGGGCCGAACCTACGAGCAGTACTTC	TRBD2	TRBV7-9	TRBJ2-7	-
CASSGLPRTSSGNTIYF	TGTGCCAGTAGTGGGTTGCCCCGGACGTCCTCTGGAAACACCATATATTTT	-	TRBV19	TRBJ1-3	once
CASSQDRGGRVYNEQFF	TGTGCCAGCAGCCAAGATCGGGGCGGGAGGGTTTACAATGAGCAGTTCTTC	TRBD2	TRBV14	TRBJ2-1	-
CASSLGAGQPQHF	TGTGCCAGCAGCTTGGGGGCGGGGCAGCCCCAGCATTTT	-	TRBV5-5	TRBJ1-5	-
CASSGKGAPTYNEQFF	TGTGCCAGCAGCGGCAAGGGCGCCCCTACCTACAATGAGCAGTTCTTC	-	TRBV5-4	TRBJ2-1	-
CASSAGSSYNSPLHF	TGTGCCAGCAGTGCGGGATCCTCCTATAATTCACCCCTCCACTTT	-	TRBV7-2	TRBJ1-6	-
CASSEVGTGGNQPQHF	TGTGCCAGCAGTGAAGTTGGGACAGGGGGCAATCAGCCCCAGCATTTT	TRBD1	TRBV6-1	TRBJ1-5	few
CSVEVGGNTIYF	TGCAGCGTTGAAGTTGGGGGAAACACCATATATTTT	-	TRBV29-1	TRBJ1-3	-
CAWSETGNQPQHF	TGTGCCTGGAGTGAAACAGGGAATCAGCCCCAGCATTTT	-	TRBV30	TRBJ1-5	-
CASSYPGSSLNTEAFF	TGTGCCAGCAGTTACCCCGGAAGCAGTCTGAACACTGAAGCTTTCTTT	-	TRBV6-6	TRBJ1-1	-
CATSRAMWGGGGGNTIYF	TGTGCCACCAGCAGAGCAATGTGGGGGGGAGGCGGCGGAAACACCATATATTTT	-	TRBV15	TRBJ1-3	-
CASSSSGQGLRLYEQYF	TGTGCCAGCAGCTCCTCCGGACAGGGTCTTCGATTGTACGAGCAGTACTTC	TRBD1	TRBV5-4	TRBJ2-7	few
CASSPQRPNYGYTF	TGTGCCAGCAGCCCTCAGCGTCCTAACTATGGCTACACCTTC	-	TRBV7-9	TRBJ1-2	-
CASSFSRGYEQYF	TGTGCCAGCAGTTTTAGTCGCGGTTACGAGCAGTACTTC	-	TRBV27	TRBJ2-7	-
CASSVGLAGPGSYNEQFF	TGTGCCAGCAGCGTGGGACTAGCGGGCCCCGGTTCCTACAATGAGCAGTTCTTC	TRBD2	TRBV9	TRBJ2-1	-
CASSFPTGGVKREGRETQYF	TGTGCCAGCAGTTTCCCCACCGGGGGGGTTAAGCGGGAGGGCCGGGAAACCCAGTACTTC	TRBD2	TRBV28	TRBJ2-5	-
CASSLDRGTEAFF	TGCGCCAGCAGCTTGGACAGGGGCACTGAAGCTTTCTTT	TRBD1	TRBV5-1	TRBJ1-1	-
CASSKQGDSPLHF	TGTGCCAGTAGTAAACAGGGAGATTCACCCCTCCACTTT	-	TRBV19	TRBJ1-6	-
CAWSPGLAGLYTQYF	TGTGCCTGGTCCCCGGGACTAGCGGGACTATATACGCAGTATTTT	TRBD2	TRBV30	TRBJ2-3	-
CASGRGAGQTGELFF	TGTGCCAGCGGCCGGGGGGCAGGGCAAACCGGGGAGCTGTTTTTT	-	TRBV5-4	TRBJ2-2	-
CASSFHGADTQYF	TGTGCCAGCAGCTTTCATGGGGCAGATACGCAGTATTTT	-	TRBV5-8	TRBJ2-3	-
CAWKSRAAAGVIDEQYF	TGTGCCTGGAAGTCCAGGGCGGCGGCAGGGGTTATCGACGAGCAGTACTTC	-	TRBV30	TRBJ2-7	-
CASSLERSLAFF	TGTGCCAGCAGCTTGGAAAGGTCTCTCGCTTTCTTT	-	TRBV5-4	TRBJ1-1	-
CASSAQTGDYGYTF	TGTGCCAGCAGTGCTCAGACAGGGGACTATGGCTACACCTTC	TRBD1	TRBV28	TRBJ1-2	once
CASSSGLAGGLADTQYF	TGCGCCAGCAGCTCGGGACTAGCGGGAGGTTTGGCAGATACGCAGTATTTT	TRBD2	TRBV5-1	TRBJ2-3	-
CASSLAAGRGADTQYF	TGTGCCAGCAGCTTAGCCGCGGGGCGCGGCGCAGATACGCAGTATTTT	-	TRBV7-6	TRBJ2-3	-
CASSFIGDTEAFF	TGTGCCAGCAGCTTTATAGGGGACACTGAAGCTTTCTTT	-	TRBV7-8	TRBJ1-1	-
CSTRNTDTQYF	TGCAGCACCCGTAACACAGATACGCAGTATTTT	-	TRBV29-1	TRBJ2-3	-
CASSEALLLKGGYTF	TGTGCCAGCAGTGAAGCGCTCCTGCTCAAAGGGGGCTACACCTTC	-	TRBV2	TRBJ1-2	-
CASSLSGGGGYTF	TGTGCCAGCAGTTTATCAGGGGGCGGAGGCTACACCTTC	TRBD1	TRBV27	TRBJ1-2	-
CASSWGGGEQYF	TGTGCCAGCAGCTGGGGTGGGGGCGAGCAGTACTTC	-	TRBV11-2	TRBJ2-7	-
CASSQALGGGHMNTEAFF	TGCGCCAGCAGCCAAGCGTTGGGGGGGGGTCACATGAACACTGAAGCTTTCTTT	-	TRBV4-1	TRBJ1-1	few
CASSSSLTNSPLHF	TGCGCCAGCAGCTCTTCACTGACTAATTCACCCCTCCACTTT	-	TRBV5-1	TRBJ1-6	once
CASSADSKNIQYF	TGTGCCAGCAGCGCCGATTCCAAAAACATTCAGTACTTC	-	TRBV6-4	TRBJ2-4	-
CAISEWADFTDTQYF	TGTGCCATCAGTGAGTGGGCCGATTTCACAGATACGCAGTATTTT	-	TRBV10-3	TRBJ2-3	-
CASSGSGQSSYNEQFF	TGTGCCAGCAGTGGAAGCGGCCAGAGCTCCTACAATGAGCAGTTCTTC	-	TRBV25-1	TRBJ2-1	-
CASSSYRDEVRETQYF	TGTGCCAGCAGCTCATACCGGGACGAGGTCCGGGAGACCCAGTACTTC	-	TRBV11-2	TRBJ2-5	-
CASTPGEREQYF	TGTGCCAGCACCCCCGGGGAGCGCGAGCAGTACTTC	-	TRBV21-1	TRBJ2-7	few
CASSSLRGEVNYGYTF	TGTGCCAGCAGTTCTTTAAGGGGTGAGGTAAACTATGGCTACACCTTC	-	TRBV28	TRBJ1-2	-
CASRGAGGLNEQFF	TGTGCCAGCAGGGGGGCGGGCGGGTTGAATGAGCAGTTCTTC	-	TRBV11-2	TRBJ2-1	-
CASSYGSGAHTF	TGTGCCAGCAGTTACGGGTCGGGGGCGCACACCTTC	-	TRBV6-5	TRBJ1-2	-
CASSWGGAGTDTQYF	TGTGCCAGCAGTTGGGGGGGCGCCGGCACAGATACGCAGTATTTT	-	TRBV6-6	TRBJ2-3	-
CASSTVLSGGVAGELFF	TGTGCCAGCAGTACCGTTTTAAGCGGGGGGGTCGCCGGGGAGCTGTTTTTT	TRBD2	TRBV28	TRBJ2-2	-
CASSLPASGGNTGELFF	TGTGCCAGCAGCTTGCCCGCTAGCGGGGGGAACACCGGGGAGCTGTTTTTT	TRBD2	TRBV11-1	TRBJ2-2	-
CASSINNLNTEAFF	TGTGCCAGTAGTATTAACAACCTGAACACTGAAGCTTTCTTT	-	TRBV19	TRBJ1-1	-
CAISGEGAGRETQYF	TGTGCCATCAGTGGAGAGGGGGCGGGGAGGGAGACCCAGTACTTC	-	TRBV10-3	TRBJ2-5	once
CASTPWPETEAYEQYF	TGTGCCAGCACCCCGTGGCCCGAGACTGAGGCCTACGAGCAGTACTTC	-	TRBV9	TRBJ2-7	-
CASRTGPNQPQHF	TGTGCCAGCAGGACAGGCCCCAATCAGCCCCAGCATTTT	-	TRBV6-1	TRBJ1-5	-
CASSEGGGYYGYTF	TGTGCCAGCAGTGAAGGGGGGGGCTACTATGGCTACACCTTC	-	TRBV2	TRBJ1-2	few
CASSLGRNSGANVLTF	TGTGCCAGCAGCCTGGGACGGAACTCTGGGGCCAACGTCCTGACTTTC	-	TRBV4-2	TRBJ2-6	-
CASSLGRENTIYF	TGTGCCAGCAGTCTAGGACGGGAAAACACCATATATTTT	-	TRBV2	TRBJ1-3	-